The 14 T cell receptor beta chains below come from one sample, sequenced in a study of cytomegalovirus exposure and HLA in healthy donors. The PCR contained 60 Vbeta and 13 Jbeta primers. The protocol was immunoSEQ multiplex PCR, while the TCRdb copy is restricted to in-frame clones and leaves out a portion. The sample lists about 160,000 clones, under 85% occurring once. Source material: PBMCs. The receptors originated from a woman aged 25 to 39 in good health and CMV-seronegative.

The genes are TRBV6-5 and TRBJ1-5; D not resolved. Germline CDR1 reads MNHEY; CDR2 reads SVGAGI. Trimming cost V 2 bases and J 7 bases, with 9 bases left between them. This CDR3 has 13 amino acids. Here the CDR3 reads CASSYTVWQPQHF. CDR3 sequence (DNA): TGTGCCAGCAGTTACACGGTGTGGCAGCCCCAGCATTTT.

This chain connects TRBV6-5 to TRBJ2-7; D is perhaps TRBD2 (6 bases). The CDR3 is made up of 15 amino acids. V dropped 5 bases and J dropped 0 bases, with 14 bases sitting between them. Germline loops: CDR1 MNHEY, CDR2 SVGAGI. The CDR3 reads CASSPPGDLSYEQYF. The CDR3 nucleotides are TGTGCCAGCAGTCCCCCGGGGGACCTCTCCTACGAGCAGTACTTC.

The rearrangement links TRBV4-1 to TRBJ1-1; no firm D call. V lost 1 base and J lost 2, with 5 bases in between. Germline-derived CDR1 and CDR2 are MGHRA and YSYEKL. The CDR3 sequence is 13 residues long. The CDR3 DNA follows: TGCGCCAGCAGCCAAGTCCAAAACACTGAAGCTTTCTTT. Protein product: CASSQVQNTEAFF.

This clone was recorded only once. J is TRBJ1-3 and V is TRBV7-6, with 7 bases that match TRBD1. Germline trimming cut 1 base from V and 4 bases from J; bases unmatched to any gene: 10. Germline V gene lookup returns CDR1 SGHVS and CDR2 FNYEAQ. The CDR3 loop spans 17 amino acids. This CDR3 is CASSLGQGFSPGNTIYF. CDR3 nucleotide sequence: TGTGCCAGCAGCTTAGGACAGGGTTTTTCCCCGGGAAACACCATATATTTT.

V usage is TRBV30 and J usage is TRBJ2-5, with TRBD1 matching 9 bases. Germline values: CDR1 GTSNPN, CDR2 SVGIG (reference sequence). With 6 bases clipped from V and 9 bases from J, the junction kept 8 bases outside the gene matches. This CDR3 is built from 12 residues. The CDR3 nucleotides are TGTGCCTGCGGCTCGGGACAGGGTTCCCAGTACTTC. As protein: CACGSGQGSQYF.

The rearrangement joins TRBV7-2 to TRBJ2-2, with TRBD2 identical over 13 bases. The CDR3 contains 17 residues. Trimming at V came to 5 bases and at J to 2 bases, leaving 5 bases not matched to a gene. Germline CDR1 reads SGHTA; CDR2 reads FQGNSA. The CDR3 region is CASSPRTSGSNTGELFF. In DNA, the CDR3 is TGTGCCAGCAGCCCCCGGACTAGCGGGAGTAACACCGGGGAGCTGTTTTTT.

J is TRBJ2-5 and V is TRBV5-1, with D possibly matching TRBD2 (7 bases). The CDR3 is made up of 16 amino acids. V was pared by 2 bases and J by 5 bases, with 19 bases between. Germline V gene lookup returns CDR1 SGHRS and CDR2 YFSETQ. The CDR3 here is CASSLGIGTTGETQYF. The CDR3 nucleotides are TGCGCCAGCAGCTTAGGAATCGGGACTACAGGGGAGACCCAGTACTTC.

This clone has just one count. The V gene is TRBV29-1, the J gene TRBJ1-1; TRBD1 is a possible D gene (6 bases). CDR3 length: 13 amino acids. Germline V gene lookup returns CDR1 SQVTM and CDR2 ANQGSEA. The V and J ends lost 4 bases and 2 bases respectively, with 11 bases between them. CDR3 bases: TGCAGCGTTGGTCGACAGGCCAACACTGAAGCTTTCTTT. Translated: CSVGRQANTEAFF.

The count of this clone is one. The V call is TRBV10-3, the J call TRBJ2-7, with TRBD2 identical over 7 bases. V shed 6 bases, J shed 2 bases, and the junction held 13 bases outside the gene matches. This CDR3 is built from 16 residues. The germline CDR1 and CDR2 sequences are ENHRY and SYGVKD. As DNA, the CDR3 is TGTGCCATCAGCTTTAACCCCCCGGGGGGTACCTACGAGCAGTACTTC. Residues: CAISFNPPGGTYEQYF.

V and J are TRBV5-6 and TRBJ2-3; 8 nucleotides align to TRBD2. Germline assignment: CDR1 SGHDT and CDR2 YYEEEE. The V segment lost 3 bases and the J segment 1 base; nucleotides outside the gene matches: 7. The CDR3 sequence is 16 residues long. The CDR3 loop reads CASSYRGGYGTDTQYF. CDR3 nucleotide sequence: TGTGCCAGCAGCTACCGGGGGGGTTATGGCACAGATACGCAGTATTTT.

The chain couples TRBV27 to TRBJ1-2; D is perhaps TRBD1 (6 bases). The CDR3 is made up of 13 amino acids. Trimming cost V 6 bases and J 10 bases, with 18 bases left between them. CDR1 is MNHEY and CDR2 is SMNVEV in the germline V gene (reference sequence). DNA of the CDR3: TGTGCCAGCAGCTTTACTCCGGGACATGACTACACCTTC. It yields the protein CASSFTPGHDYTF.

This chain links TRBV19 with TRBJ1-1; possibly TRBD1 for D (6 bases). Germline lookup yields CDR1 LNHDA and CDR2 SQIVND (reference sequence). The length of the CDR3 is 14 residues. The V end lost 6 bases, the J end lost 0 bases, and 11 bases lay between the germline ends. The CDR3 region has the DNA TGTGCCAGTAGCAAACAGGGACTGAACACTGAAGCTTTCTTT. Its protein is CASSKQGLNTEAFF.

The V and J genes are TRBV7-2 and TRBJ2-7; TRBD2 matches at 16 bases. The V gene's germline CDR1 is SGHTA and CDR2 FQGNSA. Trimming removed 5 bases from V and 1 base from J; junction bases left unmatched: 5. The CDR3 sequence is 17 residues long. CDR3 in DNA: TGTGCCAGCAGCGGGACTAGCGGGAGGGGGCCGTCCTACGAGCAGTACTTC. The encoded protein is CASSGTSGRGPSYEQYF.

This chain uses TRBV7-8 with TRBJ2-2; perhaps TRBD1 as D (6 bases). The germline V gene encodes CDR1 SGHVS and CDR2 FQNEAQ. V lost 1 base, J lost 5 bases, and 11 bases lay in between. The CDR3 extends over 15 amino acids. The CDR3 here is CASSLDQGRTGELFF. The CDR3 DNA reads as TGTGCCAGCAGCTTAGATCAGGGGAGAACCGGGGAGCTGTTTTTT. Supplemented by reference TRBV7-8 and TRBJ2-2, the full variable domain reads GAGVSQSPRYKVAKRGQDVALRCDPISGHVSLFWYQQALGQGPEFLTYFQNEAQLDKSGLPSDRFFAERPEGSVSTLKIQRTQQEDSAVYLCASSLDQGRTGELFFGEGSRLTVL.